This is a list of T cell receptor beta chains from one sample in a study of T cell responses to AZD1222 COVID-19 vaccine. Measured with immunoSEQ multiplex PCR; TCRdb has only the in-frame clones, and not every one. The data show 58,000 or so clones, with approximately 86% seen just once and 6.9% held by the top ten. The sample was peripheral blood, taken 28 days after the second AZD1222 dose. These receptors all come from an adult who received the AZD1222 COVID-19 vaccine. CDR3s include the opening cysteine and the closing phenylalanine or tryptophan. Fields, in order: V gene, J gene, D gene, CDR3 protein, CDR3 DNA. A D gene is named only where the DNA matches it firmly.

TRBV2	TRBJ1-5	NA	CASSGGQRNQPQHF	TGTGCCAGCAGTGGAGGGCAACGCAATCAGCCCCAGCATTTT
TRBV4-1	TRBJ1-6	NA	CASSQEYGARNSPLHF	TGCGCCAGCAGCCAAGAGTATGGGGCTCGGAATTCACCCCTCCACTTT
TRBV28	TRBJ1-2	TRBD1	CASSYRGYGYTF	TGTGCCAGCAGTTACAGGGGCTATGGCTACACCTTC
TRBV5-1	TRBJ2-3	TRBD1	CASSSDRGLDTQYF	TGCGCCAGCAGCTCGGACAGGGGGCTGGATACGCAGTATTTT
TRBV6-5	TRBJ2-1	NA	CASFRGVGNEQFF	TGTGCCAGCTTTAGGGGGGTGGGCAATGAGCAGTTCTTC
TRBV27	TRBJ2-7	TRBD1	CASSLGTGAYEQYF	TGTGCCAGCAGTTTAGGGACAGGGGCCTACGAGCAGTACTTC
TRBV5-8	TRBJ1-3	NA	CASSLAGLGWNTIYF	TGTGCCAGCAGCTTGGCGGGCCTAGGTTGGAACACCATATATTTT
TRBV9	TRBJ2-1	TRBD2	CASSVASWPSGRNEQFF	TGTGCCAGCAGCGTAGCGTCGTGGCCTAGCGGGAGAAATGAGCAGTTCTTC
TRBV27	TRBJ2-3	TRBD1	CASSLGTGRTDTQYF	TGTGCCAGCAGTTTAGGGACAGGCCGCACAGATACGCAGTATTTT
TRBV6-6	TRBJ2-2	TRBD2	CASRRTSAAGELFF	TGTGCCAGCAGGCGGACTAGCGCGGCCGGGGAGCTGTTTTTT
TRBV29-1	TRBJ1-2	NA	CSVEGQSYGYTF	TGCAGCGTTGAAGGACAGTCCTATGGCTACACCTTC
TRBV24-1	TRBJ1-2	NA	CATSDWAVNYGYTF	TGTGCCACCAGTGATTGGGCCGTTAACTATGGCTACACCTTC
TRBV12-3/TRBV12-4	TRBJ2-7	NA	CASSLGGGEQYF	TGTGCCAGCAGTTTAGGGGGCGGCGAGCAGTACTTC
TRBV6-5	TRBJ2-7	NA	CASGRLGAYEQYF	TGTGCCAGCGGGAGACTTGGGGCCTACGAGCAGTACTTC
TRBV19	TRBJ2-5	NA	CASSLPDHEETQYF	TGTGCCAGTAGCCTCCCGGACCACGAAGAGACCCAGTACTTC
TRBV10-3	TRBJ1-2	TRBD1	CAIKTRGQGNNGYTF	TGTGCCATCAAAACCCGGGGACAGGGTAATAATGGCTACACCTTC
TRBV28	TRBJ2-7	TRBD1	CASSTGAYEQYF	TGTGCCAGCAGTACAGGGGCCTACGAGCAGTACTTC
TRBV21-1	TRBJ2-4	NA	CASGHRVGAKNIQYF	TGTGCCAGCGGACACAGGGTAGGAGCCAAAAACATTCAGTACTTC
TRBV6-5	TRBJ2-2	NA	CASNLGGAGNGELFF	TGTGCCAGCAACCTAGGGGGGGCCGGGAACGGGGAGCTGTTTTTT
TRBV6-5	TRBJ2-1	NA	CASSERSEQFF	TGTGCCAGCTCTGAACGTTCTGAGCAGTTCTTC
TRBV28	TRBJ1-3	NA	CASSRPGGPGNTIYF	TGTGCCAGCAGTCGCCCGGGGGGGCCGGGAAACACCATATATTTT
TRBV5-1	TRBJ1-4	TRBD1	CASSRGQGSEKLFF	TGCGCCAGCAGTAGGGGACAGGGAAGCGAAAAACTGTTTTTT
TRBV7-9	TRBJ1-2	TRBD1	CASSLGQGLGYGYTF	TGTGCCAGCAGCTTGGGACAGGGGCTCGGATATGGCTACACCTTC